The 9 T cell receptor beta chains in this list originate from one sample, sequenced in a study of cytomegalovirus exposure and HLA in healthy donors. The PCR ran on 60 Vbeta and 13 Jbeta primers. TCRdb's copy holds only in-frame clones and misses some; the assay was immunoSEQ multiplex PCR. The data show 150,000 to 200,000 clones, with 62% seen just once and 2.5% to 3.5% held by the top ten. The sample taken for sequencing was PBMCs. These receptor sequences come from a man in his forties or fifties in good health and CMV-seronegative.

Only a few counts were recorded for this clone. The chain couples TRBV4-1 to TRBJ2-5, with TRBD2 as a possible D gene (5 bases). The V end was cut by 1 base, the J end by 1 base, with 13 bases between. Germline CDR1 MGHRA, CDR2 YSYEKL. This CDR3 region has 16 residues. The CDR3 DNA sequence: TGCGCCAGCAGCCAAGTTAGAGGGCTTACCCAAGAGACCCAGTACTTC. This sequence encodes CASSQVRGLTQETQYF.

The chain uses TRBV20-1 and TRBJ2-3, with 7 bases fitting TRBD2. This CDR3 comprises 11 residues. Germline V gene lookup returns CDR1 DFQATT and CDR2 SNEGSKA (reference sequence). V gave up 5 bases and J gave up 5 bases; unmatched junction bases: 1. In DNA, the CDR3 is TGCAGTGCTCAGCGGGGAGATACGCAGTATTTT. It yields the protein CSAQRGDTQYF.

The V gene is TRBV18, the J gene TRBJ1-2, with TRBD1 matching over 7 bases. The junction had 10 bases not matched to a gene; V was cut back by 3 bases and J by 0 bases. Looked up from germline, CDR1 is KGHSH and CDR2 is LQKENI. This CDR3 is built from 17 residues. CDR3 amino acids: CASSPFTPGQTNYGYTF. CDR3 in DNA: TGTGCCAGCTCACCTTTCACCCCGGGACAGACTAACTATGGCTACACCTTC.

This chain's CDR3 is CASSRSEQFF. DNA for the CDR3: TGTGCCAGCAGTCGTAGTGAGCAGTTCTTC. This chain connects TRBV6-6 to TRBJ2-1; no clear D gene. The CDR3 loop spans 10 amino acids. Trimming cost V 5 bases and J 9 bases, with 5 bases left between them. CDR1 MNHNY and CDR2 SVGAGI come from the germline V gene (reference sequence).

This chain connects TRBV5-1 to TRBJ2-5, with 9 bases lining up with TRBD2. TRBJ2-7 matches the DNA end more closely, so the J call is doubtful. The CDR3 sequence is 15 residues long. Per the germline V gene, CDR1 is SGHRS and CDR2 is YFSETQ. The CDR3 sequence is CASSPLTSGSYEQYF. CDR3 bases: TGCGCCAGCAGCCCCTTGACTAGCGGTTCCTACGAGCAGTACTTC.

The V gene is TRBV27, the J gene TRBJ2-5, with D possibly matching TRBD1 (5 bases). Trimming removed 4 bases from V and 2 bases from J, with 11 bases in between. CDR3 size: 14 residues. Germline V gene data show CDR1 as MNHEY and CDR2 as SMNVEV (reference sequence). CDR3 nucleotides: TGTGCCAGCAGTTGGCTAGGGGTTCAAGAGACCCAGTACTTC. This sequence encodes CASSWLGVQETQYF.

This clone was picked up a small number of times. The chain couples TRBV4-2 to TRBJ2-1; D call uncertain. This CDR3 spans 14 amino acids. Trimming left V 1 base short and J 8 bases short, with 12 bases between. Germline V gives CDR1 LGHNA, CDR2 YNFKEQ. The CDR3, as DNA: TGTGCCAGCAGCCAAGGACCACAAGGAGATGAGCAGTTCTTC. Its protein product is CASSQGPQGDEQFF.

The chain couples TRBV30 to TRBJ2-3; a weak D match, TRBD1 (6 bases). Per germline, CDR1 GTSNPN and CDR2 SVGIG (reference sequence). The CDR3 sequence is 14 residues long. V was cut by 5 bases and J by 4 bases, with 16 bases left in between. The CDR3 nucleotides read TGTGCCTGGGGTCCGAGGGGGTTTCCAGATACGCAGTATTTT. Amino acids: CAWGPRGFPDTQYF.

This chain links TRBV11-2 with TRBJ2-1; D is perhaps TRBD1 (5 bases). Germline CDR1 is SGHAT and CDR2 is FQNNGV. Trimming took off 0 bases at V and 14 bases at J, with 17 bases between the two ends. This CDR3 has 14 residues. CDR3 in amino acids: CASSLDRQAGKEFF. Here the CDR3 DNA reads TGTGCCAGCAGCTTAGATAGACAAGCAGGGAAGGAGTTCTTC.